The 21 T cell receptor beta chains in this list originate from one sample, sequenced in a study of Tregs in tolerant kidney transplant recipients. Their target antigens are unknown. FACS sorting followed a roughly six-day coculture of CFSE-labeled recipient PBMCs with irradiated graft donor PBMCs. The table came from immunoSEQ multiplex PCR; TCRdb's copy has only in-frame clones and leaves some out. The sample yields roughly 8,300 clones, roughly a third seen once. The sequences come from CD8+ T cells from blood cultured with allogeneic cells, collected before the transplant. Receptors were obtained from a human patient who received a combined kidney and bone marrow transplant.

V and J are TRBV2 and TRBJ2-1; 7 nucleotides agree with TRBD1. Trimming at V came to 6 bases and at J to 4 bases, leaving 12 bases not matched to a gene. Germline loops: CDR1 SNHLY, CDR2 FYNNEI. CDR3 size: 16 residues. In DNA form, the CDR3 reads TGTGCCAGCAGCCCCACGGACAGGATGTTGTACAATGAGCAGTTCTTC. Translated: CASSPTDRMLYNEQFF.

V usage is TRBV14 and J usage is TRBJ2-1; 9 bases agree with TRBD2. V dropped 5 bases and J dropped 8; count of bases not matched to a gene: 16. The CDR3 is made up of 17 amino acids. In germline, CDR1 is SGHDN, CDR2 FVKESK. The chain's CDR3 is CASSTNPLAGLDHEQFF. The DNA for the CDR3 is TGTGCCAGCAGCACTAATCCGCTAGCGGGGTTAGACCATGAGCAGTTCTTC.

Only a few counts were recorded for this clone. This sample includes further DNA sequences coding for the same CDR3. V usage is TRBV21-1 and J usage is TRBJ1-6. TRBV21-1 is annotated as a pseudogene. The CDR3 runs to 17 residues. CDR3 residues: CASSPVEGKEDNSPLHF. The CDR3 coding sequence is TGTGCCAGCAGCCCCGTGGAGGGAAAAGAGGACAATTCCCCCCTCCACTTT.

This clone was observed once. The V call is TRBV19, the J call TRBJ1-2; 7 bases agree with TRBD1. With 10 bases clipped from V and 3 bases from J, the junction kept 11 bases outside the gene matches. Per germline, CDR1 LNHDA and CDR2 SQIVND (reference sequence). The CDR3 is made up of 14 amino acids. CDR3 in DNA: TGTGCCACGTCACGACAGGGTCTAGACTATGGCTACACCTTC. As protein: CATSRQGLDYGYTF.

This clone was found a few times. The V and J genes are TRBV4-1 and TRBJ1-2; 7 bases are a match to TRBD1. J gave up 4 bases and V 3 bases, and 8 bases lay outside the gene matches. Looked up from germline, CDR1 is MGHRA and CDR2 is YSYEKL. CDR3 length equals 15 residues. The CDR3 region has the DNA TGCGCCAGCAGCCAGGGTACAGGGGTAATCTATGGCTACACCTTC. It codes for CASSQGTGVIYGYTF.

The chain joins TRBV7-9 to TRBJ1-1; D might be TRBD1 (5 bases). The CDR3 has 12 residues. CDR1 is SEHNR and CDR2 is FQNEAQ in the germline V gene (reference sequence). Trimming removed 4 bases at V and 8 bases at J, with 11 bases between. The CDR3 region has the DNA TGTGCCAGCAGCTCCGGGGGGAGAGAAGCTTTCTTT. Its translation is CASSSGGREAFF. Together with reference TRBV7-9 and TRBJ1-1, the CDR3 gives the full variable domain: DTGVSQNPRHKITKRGQNVTFRCDPISEHNRLYWYRQTLGQGPEFLTYFQNEAQLEKSRLLSDRFSAERPKGSFSTLEIQRTEQGDSAMYLCASSSGGREAFFGQGTRLTVV.

With respect to this clone: Mismatch with germline at one junction end may stem from a read error. The J gene is TRBJ2-2, the V gene TRBV9, with a possible D match to TRBD2 (5 bases). The CDR3 length is 17 residues. Per the germline V gene, CDR1 is SGDLS and CDR2 is YYNGEE. The chain's CDR3 is CASSVARHGTNPGELFF. The CDR3 nucleotides are TGTGCCAGCAGCGTAGCCCGACACGGAACGAACCCCGGGGAGTTGTTTTTT. The complete variable domain, with remaining parts taken from reference TRBV9 and TRBJ2-2, reads DSGVTQTPKHLITATGQRVTLRCSPRSGDLSVYWYQQSLDQGLQFLIQYYNGEERAKGNILERFSAQQFPDLHSELNLSSLELGDSALYFCASSVARHGTNPGELFFGEGSRLTVL.

Notes on this clone: Compared with germline, one end of the junction differs, possibly owing to a read error. The same CDR3 can be traced to other DNA sequences in this sample. This rearrangement joins TRBV7-2 to TRBJ1-6, with a tentative D call TRBD1 (5 bases). CDR1 and CDR2 (germline): SGHTA, FQGNSA. The CDR3 length is 14 residues. The CDR3 DNA reads TGTGCCAGCAGCCGCAGGGTATTCGATTCCCCCCTCCACTTT. It translates to CASSRRVFDSPLHF.

The chain couples TRBV7-8 to TRBJ2-7; possible D gene TRBD1, 6 bases. Trimming removed 0 bases at V and 4 bases at J, with 10 bases between. The CDR3 runs to 14 residues. Germline CDR1 and CDR2: SGHVS and FQNEAQ. The CDR3 reads CASSLAGHGYEQYF. CDR3 sequence (DNA): TGTGCCAGCAGCTTAGCGGGACACGGTTACGAGCAGTACTTC.

This chain connects TRBV9 to TRBJ2-7, with D tentatively TRBD2 (5 bases). The V gene lost 4 bases and the J gene lost 0 bases, with 14 bases spanning the gap. CDR3 length: 15 amino acids. Germline V CDR1 and CDR2: SGDLS, YYNGEE. In DNA form, the CDR3 reads TGTGCCAGCAGCCCGAGAGAGAGCGGCTCCTACGAGCAGTACTTC. It encodes CASSPRESGSYEQYF.

J is TRBJ2-3 and V is TRBV21-1; no DNA check was done on the table's D call, TRBD2. TRBV21-1 is designated a pseudogene. The CDR3 extends over 12 amino acids. The CDR3 here is CASSRNNYTQYF. The CDR3 DNA reads TGTGCCAGCAGCAGAAATAACTATACGCAGTATTTT.

This clone turned up a few times. This chain links TRBV19 with TRBJ2-1; 11 positions agree with TRBD2. The CDR3 is 15 residues long. V was clipped by 4 bases and J by 4 bases; unmatched bases: 3. Germline lookup yields CDR1 LNHDA and CDR2 SQIVND (reference sequence). The CDR3 DNA reads TGTGCCAGTAGTAGCTTAGCGGGGGGGTACAATGAGCAGTTCTTC. This encodes CASSSLAGGYNEQFF.

The chain recombines TRBV18 with TRBJ1-2; 9 bases are shared with TRBD1. The CDR3 consists of 13 residues. From germline, CDR1 is KGHSH and CDR2 LQKENI. V lost 3 bases to trimming and J lost 8 bases; unmatched junction nucleotides: 4. CDR3: CASSPRDREGYTF. The CDR3 bases are TGTGCCAGCTCACCCCGGGACAGGGAAGGCTACACCTTC. The full variable domain, with the rest looked up from reference TRBV18 and TRBJ1-2, is NAGVMQNPRHLVRRRGQEARLRCSPMKGHSHVYWYRQLPEEGLKFMVYLQKENIIDESGMPKERFSAEFPKEGPSILRIQQVVRGDSAAYFCASSPRDREGYTFGSGTRLTVV.

The gene calls are TRBV11-3 and TRBJ2-5, with 7 nucleotides matching TRBD2. Germline CDR1 reads SGHNT; CDR2 reads YENEEA. Losses at the gene ends were 5 bases for V and 5 bases for J; bases not matched to a gene: 5. The CDR3 spans 13 residues. Written as DNA, the CDR3 is TGTGCCAGCAGCGGGAGGGCCGGGGAGACCCAGTACTTC. It codes for CASSGRAGETQYF.

The chain combines TRBV19 with TRBJ2-3; 13 nucleotides agree with TRBD2. CDR1 and CDR2 from the germline V gene are LNHDA and SQIVND (reference sequence). This CDR3 has 16 residues. After removal of 2 bases from V and 6 bases from J, the junction contained 5 bases not matched to a gene. The CDR3 here is CASSITGLAGVDTQYF. CDR3 nucleotide sequence: TGTGCCAGTAGTATAACTGGACTAGCGGGAGTGGATACGCAGTATTTT. Complete variable domain (other parts from reference TRBV19 and TRBJ2-3): DGGITQSPKYLFRKEGQNVTLSCEQNLNHDAMYWYRQDPGQGLRLIYYSQIVNDFQKGDIAEGYSVSREKKESFPLTVTSAQKNPTAFYLCASSITGLAGVDTQYFGPGTRLTVL.

This clone was seen only a few times. The rearrangement uses TRBV11-3 and TRBJ1-1, with 7 bases fitting TRBD1. This CDR3 has 15 amino acids. V gave up 0 bases and J gave up 1 base; unmatched junction bases: 2. Germline V CDR1 and CDR2: SGHNT, YENEEA. The CDR3 here is CASSLDQGGNTEAFF. CDR3 coding DNA: TGTGCCAGCAGCTTAGACCAGGGGGGGAACACTGAAGCTTTCTTT.

This clone showed up just a few times. This sequence joins TRBV7-6 and TRBJ2-7, with D maybe TRBD2 (7 bases). Between the trimmed V and J ends, which lost 0 bases and 3 bases, there was a span of 15 bases. The CDR3 has 16 amino acids. CDR1 is SGHVS, CDR2 FNYEAQ, per germline. For the CDR3, the DNA is TGTGCCAGCAGCTTAGCAAGGGGGGGATTTCACTACGAGCAGTACTTC. Residues: CASSLARGGFHYEQYF.

This clone was seen a few times. The J gene is TRBJ2-2, the V gene TRBV7-9; TRBD1 agrees at 11 bases. The CDR3 loop spans 16 amino acids. The V gene's germline CDR1 is SEHNR and CDR2 FQNEAQ (reference sequence). V lost 4 bases, J lost 6 bases, and 7 bases stayed unmatched. The DNA of the CDR3 is TGTGCCAGCAGCTCCCGGGACAGGGGGTTACCCGGGGAGCTGTTTTTT. Encoded protein: CASSSRDRGLPGELFF.

The chain links TRBV27 to TRBJ2-7; TRBD1 agrees at 12 bases. This CDR3 spans 16 amino acids. J was trimmed by 4 bases and V by 3 bases; bases with no gene match: 7. In germline, CDR1 is MNHEY, CDR2 SMNVEV (reference sequence). CDR3 loop: CASSLSAGQGAYEQYF. DNA for the CDR3: TGTGCCAGCAGTTTGTCGGCGGGACAGGGGGCGTACGAGCAGTACTTC.

This clone has more than one count but fewer than ten. This chain joins TRBV4-3 and TRBJ2-5; no definite D call. Germline assignment: CDR1 LGHNA and CDR2 YSLEER. V lost 5 bases to trimming and J lost 5 bases, with 18 bases between them. CDR3 length: 15 amino acids. Written as DNA, the CDR3 is TGCGCCAGCAGCTCAGACCTAGACCCGTTGGAGACCCAGTACTTC. The encoded protein is CASSSDLDPLETQYF.

This rearrangement joins TRBV19 to TRBJ1-5; 10 positions agree with TRBD1. V shed 6 bases, J shed 6 bases, and the junction held 5 bases outside the gene matches. CDR3 length: 14 residues. Looked up from germline, CDR1 is LNHDA and CDR2 is SQIVND (reference sequence). DNA for the CDR3: TGTGCCAGTAGCAAGACAGGGGGCGGTCAGCCCCAGCATTTT. Translating it yields CASSKTGGGQPQHF.